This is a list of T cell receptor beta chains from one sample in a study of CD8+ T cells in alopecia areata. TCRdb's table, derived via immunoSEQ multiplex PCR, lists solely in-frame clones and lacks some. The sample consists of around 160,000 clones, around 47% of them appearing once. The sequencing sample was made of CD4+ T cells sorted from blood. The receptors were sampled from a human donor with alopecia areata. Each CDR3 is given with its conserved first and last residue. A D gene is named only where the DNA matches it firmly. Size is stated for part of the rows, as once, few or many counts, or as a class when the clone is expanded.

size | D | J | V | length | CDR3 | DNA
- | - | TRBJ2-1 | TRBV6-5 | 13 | CASSLGTHNEQFF | TGTGCCAGCAGCCTCGGGACCCACAATGAGCAGTTCTTC
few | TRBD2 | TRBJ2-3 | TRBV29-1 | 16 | CSVSGRANPARRTQYF | TGCAGCGTAAGCGGGAGGGCAAACCCCGCGCGGCGTACGCAGTATTTT
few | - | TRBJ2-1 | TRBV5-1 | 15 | CASSLRGPGYNEQFF | TGCGCCAGCAGTCTGCGGGGCCCAGGGTACAATGAGCAGTTCTTC
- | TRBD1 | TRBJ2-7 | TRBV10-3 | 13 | CAITSAGGNEQYF | TGTGCCATCACGTCGGCAGGGGGTAACGAGCAGTACTTC
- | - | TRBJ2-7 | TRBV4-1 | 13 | CASSQDVLYEQYF | TGCGCCAGCAGCCAAGATGTCCTCTACGAGCAGTACTTC
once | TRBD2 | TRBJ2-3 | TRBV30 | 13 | CACASGTGGTQYF | TGTGCCTGCGCTAGCGGGACCGGCGGTACGCAGTATTTT
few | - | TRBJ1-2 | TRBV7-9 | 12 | CASSLATIGYTF | TGTGCCAGCAGCTTAGCGACAATTGGCTACACCTTC
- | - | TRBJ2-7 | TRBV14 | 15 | CASSHGPIAHYEQYF | TGTGCCAGCAGCCACGGCCCCATAGCACACTACGAGCAGTACTTC
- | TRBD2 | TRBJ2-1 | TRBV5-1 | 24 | CASSLGSWGRGTSGSSQSYNEQFF | TGCGCCAGCAGCTTGGGGTCTTGGGGAAGAGGGACTAGCGGGAGTAGTCAGTCCTACAATGAGCAGTTCTTC
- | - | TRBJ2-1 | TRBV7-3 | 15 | CASSLTSGPYNEQFF | TGTGCCAGCAGCTTAACTAGCGGACCTTACAATGAGCAGTTCTTC
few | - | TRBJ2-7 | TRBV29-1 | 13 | CSVEWGRPYEQYF | TGCAGCGTTGAATGGGGTAGACCCTACGAGCAGTACTTC
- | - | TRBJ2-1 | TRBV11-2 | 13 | CASSLDVGNEQFF | TGTGCCAGCAGCTTAGATGTGGGTAATGAGCAGTTCTTC
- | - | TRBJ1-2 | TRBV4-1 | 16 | CASSPSQTGHNYGYTF | TGCGCCAGCAGCCCGTCCCAGACAGGACACAACTATGGCTACACCTTC
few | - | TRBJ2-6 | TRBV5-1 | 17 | CASSLVSGTAGANVLTF | TGCGCCAGCAGCTTGGTCTCAGGGACGGCCGGGGCCAACGTCCTGACTTTC
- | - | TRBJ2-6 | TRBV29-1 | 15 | CSVGDTGSGANVLTF | TGCAGCGTTGGGGACACCGGCTCTGGGGCCAACGTCCTGACTTTC
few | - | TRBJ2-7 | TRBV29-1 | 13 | CSANLRVGYEQYF | TGCAGCGCTAACCTCAGGGTCGGGTACGAGCAGTACTTC
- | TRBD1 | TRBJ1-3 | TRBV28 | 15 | CASRYGTDSGNTIYF | TGTGCCAGCAGATACGGGACAGACTCTGGAAACACCATATATTTT
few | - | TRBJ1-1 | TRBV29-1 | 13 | CSVSDRLNTEAFF | TGCAGCGTTTCGGATAGGCTGAACACTGAAGCTTTCTTT
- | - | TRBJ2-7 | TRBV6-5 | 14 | CASSSPRGKYEQCF | TGTGCCAGCAGTTCCCCTCGAGGGAAGTACGAGCAGTGCTTC
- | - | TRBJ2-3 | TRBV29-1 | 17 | CSVEDRAEAGSTDTQYF | TGCAGCGTTGAAGATCGGGCCGAGGCGGGTAGCACAGATACGCAGTATTTT
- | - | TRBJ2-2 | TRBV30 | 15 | CAWSFVRVNTGELFF | TGTGCCTGGAGTTTTGTAAGGGTTAACACCGGGGAGCTGTTTTTT
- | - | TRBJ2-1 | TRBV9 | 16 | CASSVATVGIYNEQFF | TGTGCCAGCAGCGTAGCGACCGTGGGGATCTACAATGAGCAGTTCTTC
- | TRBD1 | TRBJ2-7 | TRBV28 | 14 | CASSLGQAWREQYF | TGTGCCAGCAGTTTAGGACAGGCATGGCGGGAGCAGTACTTC
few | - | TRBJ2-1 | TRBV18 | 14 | CASSPLGPKNEQFF | TGTGCCAGCTCACCACTGGGGCCAAAAAATGAGCAGTTCTTC
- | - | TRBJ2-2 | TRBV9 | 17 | CASTLRPGLQNTGELFF | TGTGCCAGCACCCTAAGGCCGGGACTTCAGAACACCGGGGAGCTGTTTTTT
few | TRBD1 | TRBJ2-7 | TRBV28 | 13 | CASRRQGAYEQYF | TGTGCCAGCCGGCGACAGGGGGCATACGAGCAGTACTTC
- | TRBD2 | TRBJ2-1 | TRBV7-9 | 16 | CASSRPTSGRTDEQFF | TGTGCCAGCAGCCGGCCGACTAGCGGGAGGACCGATGAGCAGTTCTTC
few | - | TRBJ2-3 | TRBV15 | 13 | CATSGVRQDTQYF | TGTGCCACCAGCGGGGTACGGCAAGATACGCAGTATTTT
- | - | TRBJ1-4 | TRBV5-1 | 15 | CASSTLGPTDAELFF | TGCGCCAGCAGTACGCTCGGACCGACGGATGCGGAACTGTTTTTT
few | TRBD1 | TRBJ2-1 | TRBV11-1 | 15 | CASTSGTGAYNEQFF | TGTGCCAGCACCTCCGGGACAGGAGCCTACAATGAGCAGTTCTTC
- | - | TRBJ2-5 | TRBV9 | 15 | CASSVVGQESGTQYF | TGTGCCAGCAGCGTAGTTGGGCAAGAGAGTGGGACCCAGTACTTC
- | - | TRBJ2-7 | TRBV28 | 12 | CASSLPPHEQYF | TGTGCCAGCAGTTTGCCCCCCCACGAGCAGTACTTC
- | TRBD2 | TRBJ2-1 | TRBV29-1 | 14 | CSVVSVAGEHEQFF | TGCAGCGTTGTTAGTGTAGCGGGAGAACATGAGCAGTTCTTC
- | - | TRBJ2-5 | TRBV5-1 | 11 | CASSNQETQYF | TGCGCCAGCAGCAACCAAGAGACCCAGTACTTC
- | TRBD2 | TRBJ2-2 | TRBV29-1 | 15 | CSVEVGGRGTGELFF | TGCAGCGTTGAAGTGGGCGGGAGAGGCACCGGGGAGCTGTTTTTT
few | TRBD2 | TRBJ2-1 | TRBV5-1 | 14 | CASSLGTSGLEQFF | TGCGCCAGCAGCCTGGGGACTAGCGGGCTTGAGCAGTTCTTC
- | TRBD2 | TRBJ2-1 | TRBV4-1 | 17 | CASSHPIGAGVGNEQFF | TGCGCCAGCAGCCATCCCATCGGAGCGGGAGTGGGCAATGAGCAGTTCTTC
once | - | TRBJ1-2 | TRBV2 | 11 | CASSDPSPNTF | TGTGCCAGCAGTGACCCCAGCCCGAATACCTTC
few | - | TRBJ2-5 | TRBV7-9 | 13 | CASSARGAETQYF | TGTGCCAGCAGCGCTAGAGGGGCGGAGACCCAGTACTTC
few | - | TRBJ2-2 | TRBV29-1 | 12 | CSVDKGTGELFF | TGCAGCGTTGATAAGGGCACCGGGGAGCTGTTTTTT
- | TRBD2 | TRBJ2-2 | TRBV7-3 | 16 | CASSPAGTRNTGELFF | TGTGCCAGCAGCCCCGCGGGGACTAGAAACACCGGGGAGCTGTTTTTT
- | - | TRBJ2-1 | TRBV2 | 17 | CASSEALKRLDGNEQFF | TGTGCCAGCAGTGAAGCGCTTAAGAGACTAGACGGCAATGAGCAGTTCTTC
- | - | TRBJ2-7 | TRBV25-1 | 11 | CASSEPDEQYF | TGTGCCAGCAGTGAACCCGACGAGCAGTACTTC